The present TCR beta chain was sequenced within a study of human T cells and chemical hapten exposure. Time point: pre-sensitization, week 0. This sample's treatment: therapeutic diphenylcyclopropenone sensitization with weekly scalp DPC. The V and J ends lost 0 bases and 2 bases respectively, with 12 bases between them. Looked up from germline, CDR1 is SGHRS and CDR2 is YFSETQ. The CDR3 covers 15 residues. TCRdb fed the RACE reads into MiXCR, producing one record per CDR3 protein. Here the sample spans 300,000 to 450,000 distinct CDR3 sequences, about 5% being singletons. The source was whole blood, collected in connection with sensitization to the hapten diphenylcyclopropenone (DPC). The chain couples TRBV5-1 to TRBJ2-7; D may match TRBD1 or TRBD2 (6 bases each). This clonotype originated in a woman younger than 35 with alopecia areata. Some clones in this sample may be carry-over from other donors' samples. CDR3 residues: CASSLGGGPAYEQYF. As DNA, the CDR3 is TGCGCCAGCAGCTTGGGTGGGGGGCCGGCCTACGAGCAGTACTTC. The complete variable domain, with remaining parts taken from reference TRBV5-1 and TRBJ2-7, reads KAGVTQTPRYLIKTRGQQVTLSCSPISGHRSVSWYQQTPGQGLQFLFEYFSETQRNKGNFPGRFSGRQFSNSRSEMNVSTLELGDSALYLCASSLGGGPAYEQYFGPGTRLTVT.